This T cell receptor beta chain was sequenced for a study of molecular identifiers for immune sequencing clone quantification (dated by TCRdb to the late 2010s). About the investigation overall: For a replicate experiment, RNA from about 20,000 or 100,000 naive CD8 T cells was divided into five aliquots, of which four were sequenced. This methods study benchmarked molecular-identifier clustering-based TCR repertoire sequencing (MIDCIRS) and TCR RNA copy counting, using CD8 T cells to do so. The investigation overall reported the following: In CMV-specific effector cells, over 98% of molecules were held by clones above 20 RNA copies, whereas under 1% of molecules were held by such clones in naive cells. Identical TCR molecules sharing a barcode could cause highly expanded clone sizes to be underestimated. When barcode sub-clustering was omitted, TCR diversity was inflated by chimeric consensus sequences, with chimeras reaching as high as 47%. Modeling indicated roughly 3.3 TCR RNA copies recovered per cell, compared with around 10 by digital PCR, which implies a capture efficiency of 25% to 35%. A single cell's worth of spiked-in Jurkat TCR RNA was reported detectable even among 750,000 to 1,000,000 naive CD8 T cells. The naive libraries included spiked-in Jurkat TCR RNA (fewer than eleven copies' worth), and this Jurkat TCR RNA is not part of the donor repertoire.

This clonotype was detected a few times. Its antigen remains undetermined. Possible read error: a much larger clone is one base away. Between the V and J ends, shortened by 1 base and 1 base respectively, the junction contains 6 bases. The CDR3 runs 14 amino acids, cysteine and phenylalanine included. The kept DNA is CDR3 alone, 42 bases in frame from the first base. For CDR1 and CDR2, the germline V gene (reference sequence) lists SGHNT and YYREEE. The method behind the library was PCR. The listed sequencing device is Illumina HiSeq 4000. Bulk TCR libraries were made following a previously described method, with the TCR primers given in Table S5. Total RNA was purified with the Qiagen AllPrep DNA/RNA kit. Before analysis, reads from multiple sequencing runs of the same library were pooled. The original pipeline was this. Reads were retained only if an exact TCR constant sequence was present, and the retained reads were trimmed to 150 nt and grouped according to their 12-nt molecular barcodes. Within each barcode group, reads were sub-clustered at a 15% Levenshtein threshold, and quality-weighted consensus sequences were built per RNA molecule. Non-functional sequences were excluded, and lower-count sequences lying one edit away from another sequence were also excluded. Barcode sub-clusters with fewer than 20% of the maximum read count were removed, based on fitting two negative binomial distributions. The public reads were reanalyzed by TCRdb: fastp trimming at Q25, MiXCR alignment, in-frame beta chains only. Rows are unified per CDR3 protein, each entry keeping the most common DNA and genes. None of the V and J calls come from the authors' own analysis; TCRdb made them. This sample has a few hundred thousand distinct CDR3 sequences in its table, and roughly 23% of those were observed once. The ten most abundant clones make up about 0.8% of the sample.

Libraries of naive CD8 T cells were built from 20,000 to 1,000,000 sorted cells, with 10%, 30% or 50% of the purified RNA used. On a BD FACSAria II, naive CD8 T cells were FACS-sorted as CD8+CD4-CCR7+CD45RA+ and collected into RLT Plus buffer. Nine to eleven TCR copies' worth of Jurkat RNA were spiked into roughly 19,000-1,000,000 naive CD8 T cell samples to test detection sensitivity. CD8 T cells were enriched with RosetteSep CD8+ T Cell Enrichment Cocktail and Ficoll-Paque, followed by ACK red cell lysis. The receptor was isolated from a human donor in good health. Some libraries in this study had Jurkat cell RNA spiked in. The sample comprised naive CD8+ T cells from blood, with Jurkat cell RNA spiked in. According to the study, the label for this sample's cell subset or site signals: FACS-sorted CD8+CD4-CCR7+CD45RA+ naive T cells. The chain links TRBV5-4 with TRBJ1-3; a weak D assignment points to TRBD1 (5 bases agree). The CDR3: CASSLWGSGNTIYF. The DNA sequence is TGTGCCAGCAGCTTGTGGGGGTCTGGAAACACCATATATTTT.